The next 24 T cell receptor beta chains were all read from a single sample in a study of T-cell reconstitution after alpha-beta-depleted transplantation in children. For TCRbeta, the library was prepared with unique molecular identifiers. Each CDR3 protein is one row after TCRdb ran MiXCR on the PCR reads. The table lists about 980,000 distinct CDR3 sequences, around 30% of them singletons, with around 30% in the top ten. Specimen: PBMCs, mostly from graft donor cells, collected 360 days after TCRalphabeta/CD19-depleted stem cell transplant. Receptors were obtained from a boy under two years old who had a stem cell transplant for SCID, so the T cells may come from the graft donor.

This clonotype turned up a few times. This rearrangement joins TRBV20-1 to TRBJ1-1; unclear D gene. Looked up from germline, CDR1 is DFQATT and CDR2 is SNEGSKA (reference sequence). The CDR3 has 14 amino acids. V was shortened by 3 bases and J by 5 bases, with 16 bases between the two germline ends. The chain's CDR3 is CSASRVAPGTEAFF. The DNA of the CDR3 is TGCAGTGCTAGCCGAGTGGCCCCTGGGACTGAAGCTTTCTTT.

The chain joins TRBV27 to TRBJ2-7; 7 bases map to TRBD1. CDR1 MNHEY and CDR2 SMNVEV come from the germline V gene (reference sequence). This CDR3 is built from 15 residues. Losses at the gene ends were 4 bases for V and 7 bases for J; bases not matched to a gene: 13. The CDR3 DNA reads as TGTGCCAGCAGTTCCCACAGGGGCGCATCGGGGGAGCAGTACTTC. Protein: CASSSHRGASGEQYF.

The sample holds many counts of this clonotype. This chain connects TRBV7-8 to TRBJ2-1; tentative D call: TRBD1 (6 bases). The CDR3 sequence is 15 residues long. Per germline, CDR1 SGHVS and CDR2 FQNEAQ. Trimming pared 2 bases from V and 0 bases from J, leaving 8 bases between. The CDR3 DNA sequence: TGTGCCAGCAGCTTAAGGGACACCTCCTACAATGAGCAGTTCTTC. Protein: CASSLRDTSYNEQFF.

This clonotype was seen just once. The gene calls are TRBV6-4 and TRBJ2-1; D tentatively fits TRBD1 or TRBD2 (5 bases each). The germline V gene encodes CDR1 MRHNA and CDR2 SNTAGT. The CDR3 is made up of 13 amino acids. V lost 0 bases to trimming and J lost 11 bases, with 11 bases between them. For the CDR3, the DNA is TGTGCCAGCAGTGACTCGGGCCAGGGACAGCAGTTCTTC. Translated, it gives CASSDSGQGQQFF.

The chain couples TRBV14 to TRBJ2-2; weak D call: TRBD1 (5 bases). The germline gives CDR1 SGHDN, CDR2 FVKESK. V was pared by 3 bases and J by 9 bases, with 17 bases between. The CDR3 is made up of 15 amino acids. The CDR3 DNA follows: TGTGCCAGCAGCCAGAGGCAGGGCAATCCCCGGGAGCTGTTTTTT. It codes for CASSQRQGNPRELFF.

The rearrangement joins TRBV11-2 to TRBJ2-2, with TRBD2 identical over 9 bases. V shed 1 base and J 2 bases; nucleotides not matched to a gene: 8. This CDR3 is 18 amino acids long. CDR1 and CDR2 (germline): SGHAT, FQNNGV. For the CDR3, the DNA is TGTGCCAGCAGCTTAGTTGCTAGCGGGGTCGGAAACACCGGGGAGCTGTTTTTT. This translates into CASSLVASGVGNTGELFF.

V is TRBV6-5 and J is TRBJ2-6; TRBD2 might be the D (7 bases). Germline lookup yields CDR1 MNHEY and CDR2 SVGAGI. The CDR3 sequence is 16 residues long. Trimming removed 2 bases from V and 2 bases from J, with 10 bases in between. This CDR3 reads CASSYRGGAGANVLTF. The CDR3 nucleotides read TGTGCCAGCAGTTACCGAGGGGGGGCTGGGGCCAACGTCCTGACTTTC.

The chain carries TRBV6-1 and TRBJ1-1; the D gene is possibly TRBD1 (5 bases). Per germline, CDR1 MNHNS and CDR2 SASEGT. V dropped 4 bases and J dropped 6 bases, with 9 bases sitting between them. CDR3 length: 12 amino acids. The CDR3 protein is CASSGGGPEAFF. CDR3 DNA: TGTGCCAGCAGTGGGGGGGGTCCTGAAGCTTTCTTT.

The chain links TRBV6-5 to TRBJ2-3, with TRBD2 identical over 9 bases. V was pared by 3 bases and J by 6 bases, with 10 bases of the junction left unmatched. Germline V gives CDR1 MNHEY, CDR2 SVGAGI. The CDR3 is 16 amino acids. This chain's CDR3 is CASSYRLAAMPDTQYF. CDR3 sequence (DNA): TGTGCCAGCAGTTATCGACTAGCGGCGATGCCCGATACGCAGTATTTT.

This clonotype came up a few times. V is TRBV5-6 and J is TRBJ2-1; TRBD1 aligns across 8 bases. The CDR3 is made up of 16 amino acids. J was trimmed by 6 bases and V by 2 bases; bases with no gene match: 10. Per germline, CDR1 SGHDT and CDR2 YYEEEE. CDR3 nucleotide sequence: TGTGCCAGCAGCTTCGACAAGGGACAGGTCATCAATGAGCAGTTCTTC. Translated, it gives CASSFDKGQVINEQFF.

This clonotype has more than one count but fewer than ten. This sequence joins TRBV30 and TRBJ2-7; the D call may be TRBD1 or TRBD2 (5 bases each). In germline, CDR1 is GTSNPN, CDR2 SVGIG (reference sequence). Trimming removed 5 bases from V and 6 bases from J, with 14 bases in between. The CDR3 is made up of 12 amino acids. This CDR3 is CAWGPSRGEQYF. CDR3 bases: TGTGCCTGGGGGCCCTCGAGGGGCGAGCAGTACTTC. Full variable domain (missing parts from reference TRBV30 and TRBJ2-7): SQTIHQWPATLVQPVGSPLSLECTVEGTSNPNLYWYRQAAGRGLQLLFYSVGIGQISSEVPQNLSASRPQDRQFILSSKKLLLSDSGFYLCAWGPSRGEQYFGPGTRLTVT.

This clonotype was counted a few times. This rearrangement joins TRBV4-3 to TRBJ2-3; the match to TRBD1 covers 10 bases. The CDR3 runs to 15 residues. Germline CDR1 and CDR2: LGHNA and YSLEER. J was trimmed by 6 bases and V by 3 bases; bases with no gene match: 6. The CDR3 region is CASSHGDRGRDTQYF. The DNA of the CDR3 is TGCGCCAGCAGCCATGGGGACAGGGGCAGGGATACGCAGTATTTT.

The V call is TRBV21-1, the J call TRBJ2-1. TRBV21-1 is assigned pseudogene status. CDR3 length: 15 amino acids. The CDR3 reads CASSKSVYSYNEQFF. In DNA form, the CDR3 reads TGTGCCAGCAGCAAATCGGTTTACTCCTACAATGAGCAGTTCTTC.

This clonotype was seen only a few times. The chain employs TRBV20-1 and TRBJ2-7; either TRBD1 or TRBD2 may supply D (6 bases each). This CDR3 is built from 14 residues. Between the trimmed V and J ends, which lost 4 bases and 7 bases, there was a span of 20 bases. The germline CDR1 and CDR2 sequences are DFQATT and SNEGSKA (reference sequence). This chain's CDR3 is CSAKTRGQGREQYF. CDR3 nucleotides: TGCAGTGCTAAAACACGGGGGCAGGGGCGAGAGCAGTACTTC.

The CDR3 DNA sequence: TGTGCCAGCAGCTTAAATTCTGACTACAATGAGCAGTTCTTC. This gives the protein CASSLNSDYNEQFF. This chain connects TRBV7-8 to TRBJ2-1; D uncertain. The CDR3 is made up of 14 amino acids. Germline V gene sequence: CDR1 SGHVS, CDR2 FQNEAQ. Deletions cut 2 bases from V and 3 bases from J, with 8 bases between.

The chain couples TRBV24-1 to TRBJ1-5; no definite D call. V gave up 1 base and J gave up 4 bases, with 7 bases separating them. Per germline, CDR1 KGHDR and CDR2 SFDVKD. This CDR3 spans 14 amino acids. This CDR3 is CATSDFRGNQPQHF. The CDR3 bases are TGTGCCACCAGTGATTTCCGCGGTAATCAGCCCCAGCATTTT.

The chain combines TRBV2 with TRBJ1-5, with D possibly matching TRBD1 (6 bases). Germline assignment: CDR1 SNHLY and CDR2 FYNNEI. This CDR3 region has 14 residues. Trimming removed 3 bases at V and 5 bases at J, with 11 bases between. The CDR3 coding sequence is TGTGCCAGCAGTGACCATAGGGGGTATCAGCCCCAGCATTTT. Amino acids: CASSDHRGYQPQHF.

This clonotype occurred a few times. This chain links TRBV12-3 or TRBV12-4 with TRBJ2-1; D is perhaps TRBD2 (5 bases). V lost 4 bases and J lost 4, with 11 bases in between. The CDR3 is 14 amino acids. The CDR3 sequence is CASSSRTRYNEQFF. The CDR3, as DNA: TGTGCCAGCAGTTCCCGAACTAGATACAATGAGCAGTTCTTC.

The rearrangement uses TRBV10-3 and TRBJ2-3; TRBD2 matches 9 bases. In germline, CDR1 is ENHRY, CDR2 SYGVKD. The V gene end was trimmed by 11 bases and the J gene end by 0 bases; junction bases not matched to a gene: 9. The CDR3 is made up of 15 amino acids. CDR3 protein: CAATSGSASTDTQYF. CDR3 DNA sequence: TGTGCCGCCACTAGCGGGTCGGCTAGCACAGATACGCAGTATTTT.

The CDR3 nucleotides read TGTGCCAGCAGTGAAATGGGGGATACGCAGTATTTT. Protein product: CASSEMGDTQYF. This sequence joins TRBV2 and TRBJ2-3; D uncertain. The CDR3 is made up of 12 amino acids. Trimming shortened V by 2 bases and J by 6 bases, and 6 bases separated the two germline ends. Germline V gene lookup returns CDR1 SNHLY and CDR2 FYNNEI.

This sequence joins TRBV9 and TRBJ2-1; 14 positions match TRBD2. The germline V gene has CDR1 SGDLS and CDR2 YYNGEE. The CDR3 is made up of 17 amino acids. Trimming at V came to 0 bases and at J to 7 bases, leaving 6 bases not matched to a gene. The CDR3 DNA reads TGTGCCAGCAGCGTAGCTATCGGACTAGCGGGGGGAAATGAGCAGTTCTTC. It is translated as CASSVAIGLAGGNEQFF.

A few counts support this clonotype. This sequence joins TRBV5-1 and TRBJ2-3; maybe TRBD2 (6 bases). The CDR3 contains 13 residues. Germline CDR1 and CDR2: SGHRS and YFSETQ. V lost 4 bases and J lost 4, with 10 bases in between. This CDR3 is CASSRGGADTQYF. CDR3 sequence (DNA): TGCGCCAGCAGCCGGGGAGGTGCAGATACGCAGTATTTT.

CDR3 protein: CASSSTVLAGFTDTQYF. The CDR3 bases are TGCGCCAGCAGCTCTACCGTACTAGCGGGGTTCACAGATACGCAGTATTTT. The chain joins TRBV5-1 to TRBJ2-3; 10 bases map to TRBD2. Germline V gene data show CDR1 as SGHRS and CDR2 as YFSETQ. Germline trimming cut 3 bases from V and 2 bases from J; bases unmatched to any gene: 9. The length of the CDR3 is 17 residues.

This clonotype was counted a few times. The chain is built from TRBV7-2 and TRBJ2-3; 9 bases map to TRBD1. Germline V CDR1 and CDR2: SGHTA, FQGNSA. J lost 6 bases, V lost 5 bases, and 6 bases had no gene match. CDR3 length: 14 amino acids. CDR3 amino acids: CASSVTGGSDTQYF. CDR3 nucleotides: TGTGCCAGCAGCGTGACAGGGGGATCCGATACGCAGTATTTT.